Reported below is one TCR beta chain. The source of the sample is a study of cytomegalovirus exposure and HLA in healthy donors. Profiling relied on immunoSEQ multiplex PCR, and the TCRdb table lists in-frame clones only, not all of them. Of 90,000 to 150,000 clones in the sample, roughly 84% are singletons; the top ten hold roughly 2%. Germline loops: CDR1 MNHNS, CDR2 SASEGT. This CDR3 region has 14 residues. The V end was cut by 2 bases, the J end by 1 base, with 8 bases between. The sequence came from a woman aged 30 to 39 in good health and CMV-seronegative. The specimen was PBMCs. This chain joins TRBV6-1 and TRBJ1-1; D is perhaps TRBD1 (5 bases). The CDR3 region has the DNA TGTGCCAGCAGTGAACGACAGAGGAACACTGAAGCTTTCTTT. Protein product: CASSERQRNTEAFF.